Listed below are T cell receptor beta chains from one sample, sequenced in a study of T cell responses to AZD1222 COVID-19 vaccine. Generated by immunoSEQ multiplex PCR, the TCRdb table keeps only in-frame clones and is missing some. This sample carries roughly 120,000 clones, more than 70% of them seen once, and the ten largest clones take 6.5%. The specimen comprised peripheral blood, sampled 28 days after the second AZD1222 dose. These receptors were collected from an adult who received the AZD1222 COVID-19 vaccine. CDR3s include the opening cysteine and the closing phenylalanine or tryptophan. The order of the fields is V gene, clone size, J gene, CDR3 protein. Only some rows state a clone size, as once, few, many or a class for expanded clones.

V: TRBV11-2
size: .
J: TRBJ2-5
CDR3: CASSPRRAGGGIETQYF

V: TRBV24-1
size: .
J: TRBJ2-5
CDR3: CATSDPGQATLETQYF

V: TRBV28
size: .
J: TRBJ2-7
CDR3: CASRFDSYEQYF

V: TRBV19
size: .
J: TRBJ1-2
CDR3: CASSWTGSYGYTF

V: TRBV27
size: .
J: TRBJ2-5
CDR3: CAGTLAGGKFVGETQYF

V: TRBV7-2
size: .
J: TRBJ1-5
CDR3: CASSKGQGNQPQHF

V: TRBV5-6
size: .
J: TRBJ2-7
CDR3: CASSLLWTAEVSYEQYF

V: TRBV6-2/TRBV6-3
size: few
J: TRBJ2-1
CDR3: CASSSGDTNEQFF

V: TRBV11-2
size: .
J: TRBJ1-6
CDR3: CASSLDRGPYNSPLHF

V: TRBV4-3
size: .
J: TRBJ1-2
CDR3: CASSRQGRSNGYTF

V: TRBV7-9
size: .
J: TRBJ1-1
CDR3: CASSLAPHRDFMNTEAFF

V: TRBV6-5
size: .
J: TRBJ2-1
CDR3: CASSGAGGNEQFF

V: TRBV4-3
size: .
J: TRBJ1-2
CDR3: CASSQERGDYGYTF

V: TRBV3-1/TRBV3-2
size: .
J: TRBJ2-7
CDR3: CASSQRWAGTDEQYF

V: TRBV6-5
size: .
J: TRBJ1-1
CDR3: CASSYSNAVGTEAFF

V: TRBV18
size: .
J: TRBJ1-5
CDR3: CASAKRRQDDNQPQHF

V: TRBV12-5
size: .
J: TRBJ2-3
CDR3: CASGLDSASTDTQYF

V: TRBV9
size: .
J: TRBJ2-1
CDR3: CASSVGDRGSYNEQFF

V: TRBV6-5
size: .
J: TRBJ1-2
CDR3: CASSWDRAIYGYTF

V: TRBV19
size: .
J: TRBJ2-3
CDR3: CASSIDLRGPGDTQYF

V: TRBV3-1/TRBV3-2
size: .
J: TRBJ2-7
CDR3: CASSQVYSYEQYF

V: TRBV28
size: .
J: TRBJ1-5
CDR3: CASTHSAFSNQPQHF

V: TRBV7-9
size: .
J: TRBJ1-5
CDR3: CASSSTGEGGQPQHF

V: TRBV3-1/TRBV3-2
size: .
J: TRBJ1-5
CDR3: CASSPQDGLSQPQHF

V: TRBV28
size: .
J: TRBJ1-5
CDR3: CASSGLQGNQPQHF

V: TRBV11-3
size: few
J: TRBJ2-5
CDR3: CASSRTVQETQYF

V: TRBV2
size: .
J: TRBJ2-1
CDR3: CASSGVRHRPNYNEQFF

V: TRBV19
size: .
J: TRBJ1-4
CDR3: CASSRAADNEKLFF

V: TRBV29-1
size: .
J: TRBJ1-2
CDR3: CSVEPTDRPYGYTF

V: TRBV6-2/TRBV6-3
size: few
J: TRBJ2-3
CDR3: CASSYFAGSTDTQYF

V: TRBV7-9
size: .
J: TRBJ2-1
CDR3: CASSLGNRVGEQFF

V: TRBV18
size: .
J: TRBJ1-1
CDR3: CASSSTGTGEAFF

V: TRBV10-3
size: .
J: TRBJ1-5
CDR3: CATRLEGQPQHF

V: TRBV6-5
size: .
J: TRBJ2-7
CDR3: CASSYNRDTYSYEQYF

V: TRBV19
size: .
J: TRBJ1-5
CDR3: CASSVLIDQPQHF

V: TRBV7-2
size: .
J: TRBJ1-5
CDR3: CASSLVRAHQPQHF

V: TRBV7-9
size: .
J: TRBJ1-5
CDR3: CASSLVGVEQPQHF

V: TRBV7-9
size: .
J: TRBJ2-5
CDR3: CASSLAAGVEQETQYF

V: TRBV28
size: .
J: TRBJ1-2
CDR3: CASSPKTQPNYGYTF

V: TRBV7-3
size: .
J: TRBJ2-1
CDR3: CASSLQDSGGANEQFF

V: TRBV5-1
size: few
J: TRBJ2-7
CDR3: CASSSGQPPYEQYF

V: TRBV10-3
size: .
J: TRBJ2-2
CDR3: CAISMTGDRDTGELFF

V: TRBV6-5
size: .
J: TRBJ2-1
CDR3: CASSYNRGNEQFF

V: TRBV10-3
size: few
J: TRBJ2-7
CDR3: CASAGQEVPYEQYF

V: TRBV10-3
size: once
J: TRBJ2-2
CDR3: CAISDLTNTGELFF

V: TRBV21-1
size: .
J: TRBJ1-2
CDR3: CASSNPSTGADGYTF

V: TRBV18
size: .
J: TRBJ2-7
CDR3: CASSPLGDDYEQYF